Sequencing of this T cell receptor (beta chain) was carried out in a study of lung T cells in sarcoidosis with Löfgren's syndrome. For the study at large: CD4+ T cells build up in sarcoidosis bronchoalveolar lavage fluid. Repertoire analyses centered on Löfgren's syndrome patients.

Whole-study findings and limits: The most expanded V genes in Löfgren's patients were reportedly TRAV12-1 and TRBV2. Shared TRAV12-1 and TRBV2 CDR3 motifs across Löfgren's syndrome patients reportedly suggested public CD4+ TCRs.

TCRdb fed the reads into MiXCR, producing one record per CDR3 protein. In the table there are around 2,200 distinct CDR3 sequences, around 21% of which are singletons. Germline V gene data show CDR1 as SGHAT and CDR2 as FQNNGV. The CDR3 has 14 amino acids. This clonotype has just a few counts. Its antigen is unidentified. A much larger clone is a single base away; this may be a read error. The origin of this receptor is a human donor with sarcoidosis (Löfgren's syndrome or another form), or a control subject (not recorded which). Sequences were obtained from CD4+ T cells from bronchoalveolar lavage. The chain joins TRBV11-2 to TRBJ1-3, with D hard to call. CDR3: CASREQFSGNAIYF. CDR3 nucleotides: TGTGCCAGCAGGGAACAGTTCTCTGGAAACGCCATATATTTT.